This TCR beta chain was recorded in a study of control samples from healthy donors and cancer patients. Only a few counts were recorded for this clone. The CDR3 length is 14 residues. The ends were cut back, 8 bases at V and 4 bases at J, with 17 bases in the middle. CDR1 and CDR2 from the germline V gene are MNHNY and SVGAGI (reference sequence). Profiling relied on immunoSEQ multiplex PCR, and the TCRdb table lists in-frame clones only, not all of them. The sample contains roughly 150,000 clones, over 90% of which appear only once. The sequencing input was blood. The chain uses TRBV6-6 and TRBJ2-5; maybe TRBD2 (7 bases). The receptor's source is a man in his fifties or sixties in good health. The CDR3 DNA reads TGTGCCAGCGGTGGGCTCGGGGGGCTAGAGACCCAGTACTTC. Translating gives CASGGLGGLETQYF.